The source of this T cell receptor (beta chain) is a study of blood T cell repertoires in COVID-19. Background on the study: Some COVID-19 samples were acute and others convalescent; all came from the United States, Italy and Spain. Sources were T cells, B-cell-depleted T cells, or PBMCs; the material itself was cDNA or gDNA.

Looked up from germline, CDR1 is LNHNV and CDR2 is YYDKDF (reference sequence). This CDR3 is 15 amino acids long. V was shortened by 3 bases and J by 0 bases, with 9 bases between the two germline ends. Authors' processing steps: Amplification with reference gene primers provided the estimates of nucleated cell counts. Sequencing was performed with immunoSEQ multiplex PCR; in TCRdb, only in-frame clones are kept and a portion is missing. V, J and clone size reflect that table, while D and trimming were determined from the DNA. The sample lists just over 650,000 clones; approximately 90% were seen once.

The sample consisted of peripheral blood. The TCR sequence derives from a woman in her late teens or twenties with acute or convalescent COVID-19. The chain couples TRBV15 to TRBJ1-3, with D tentatively TRBD1 (6 bases). CDR3: CATSRGATSGNTIYF. For the CDR3, the DNA is TGTGCCACCAGCAGGGGGGCGACCTCTGGAAACACCATATATTTT.